This TCR beta chain was captured in a study of CD4+ T cells in melanoma. Regarding the study as a whole: A reported correlation linked neoantigen-specific CD4+ T cells to CD8+, macrophage and B cell function. Reportedly, melanoma neoantigen-specific CD4+ T cells showed varied differentiation states.

Germline CDR1 reads SGHRS; CDR2 reads YFSETQ. The CDR3 consists of 12 residues. Trimming took off 4 bases at V and 4 bases at J, with 7 bases between the two ends. In the case of this clone: Its specificity is not known.

TCRdb's copy holds only in-frame clones and misses some; the assay was immunoSEQ multiplex PCR. The sample carries 50,000 to 60,000 clones, roughly two thirds recorded once. Sequencing was carried out using tumor tissue. This sequence originates from a human donor with melanoma. This sequence joins TRBV5-1 and TRBJ2-3, with D uncertain. CDR3 amino acids: CASSTTSDTQYF. The CDR3 DNA follows: TGCGCCAGCAGCACAACTTCAGATACGCAGTATTTT.